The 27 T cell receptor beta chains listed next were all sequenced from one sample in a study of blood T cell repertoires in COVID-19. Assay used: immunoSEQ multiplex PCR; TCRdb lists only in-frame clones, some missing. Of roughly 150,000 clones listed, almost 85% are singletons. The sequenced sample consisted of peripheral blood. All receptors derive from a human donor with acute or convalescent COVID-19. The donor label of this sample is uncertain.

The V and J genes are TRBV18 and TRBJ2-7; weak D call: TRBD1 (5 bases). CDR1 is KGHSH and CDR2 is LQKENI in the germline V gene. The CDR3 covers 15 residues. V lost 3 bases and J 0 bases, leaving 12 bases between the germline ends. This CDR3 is CASSPRPTVSYEQYF. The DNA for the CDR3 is TGTGCCAGCTCACCCAGACCGACAGTCTCCTACGAGCAGTACTTC.

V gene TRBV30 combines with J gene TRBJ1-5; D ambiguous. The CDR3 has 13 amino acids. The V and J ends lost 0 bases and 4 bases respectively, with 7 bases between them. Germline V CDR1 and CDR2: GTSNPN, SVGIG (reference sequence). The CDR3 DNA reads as TGTGCCTGGAGTGTAGCCGGGAATCAGCCCCAGCATTTT. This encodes CAWSVAGNQPQHF.

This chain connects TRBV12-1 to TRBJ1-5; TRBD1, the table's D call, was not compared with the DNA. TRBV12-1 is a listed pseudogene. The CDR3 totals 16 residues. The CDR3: CASSSDRSGGNQPQHF. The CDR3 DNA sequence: TGTGCCAGCAGCTCGGACAGGTCGGGGGGCAATCAGCCCCAGCATTTT.

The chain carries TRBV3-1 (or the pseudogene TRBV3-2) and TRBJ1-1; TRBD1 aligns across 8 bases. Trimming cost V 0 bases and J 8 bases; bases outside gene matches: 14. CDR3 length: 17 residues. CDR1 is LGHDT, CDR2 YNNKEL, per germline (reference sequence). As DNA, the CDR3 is TGTGCCAGCAGCCAAGAACGAAGGGCCAGGGGGCCCGTAGAAGCTTTCTTT. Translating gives CASSQERRARGPVEAFF.

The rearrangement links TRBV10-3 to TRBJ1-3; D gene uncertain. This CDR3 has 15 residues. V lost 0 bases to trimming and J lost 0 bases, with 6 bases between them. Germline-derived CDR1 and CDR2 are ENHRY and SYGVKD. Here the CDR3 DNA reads TGTGCCATCAGTGAGTCGCGGGACTCTGGAAACACCATATATTTT. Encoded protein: CAISESRDSGNTIYF.

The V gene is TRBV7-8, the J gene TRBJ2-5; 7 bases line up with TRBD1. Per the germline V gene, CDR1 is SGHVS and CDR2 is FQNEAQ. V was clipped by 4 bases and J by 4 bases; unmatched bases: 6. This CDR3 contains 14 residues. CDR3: CASSSSQGRETQYF. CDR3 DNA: TGTGCCAGCAGCTCATCACAGGGGCGAGAGACCCAGTACTTC.

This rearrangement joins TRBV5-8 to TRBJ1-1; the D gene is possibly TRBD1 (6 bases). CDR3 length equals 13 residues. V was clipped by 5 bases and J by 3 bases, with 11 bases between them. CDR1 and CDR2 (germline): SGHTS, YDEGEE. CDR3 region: CASRRGGHTEAFF. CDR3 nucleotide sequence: TGTGCCAGCAGACGAGGGGGTCACACTGAAGCTTTCTTT.

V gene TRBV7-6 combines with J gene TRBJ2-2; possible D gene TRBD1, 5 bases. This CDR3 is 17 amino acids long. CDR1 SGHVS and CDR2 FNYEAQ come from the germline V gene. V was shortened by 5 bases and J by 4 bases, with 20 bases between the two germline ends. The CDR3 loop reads CASSPRGAYASTGELFF. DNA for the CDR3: TGTGCCAGCAGCCCCCGTGGGGCCTACGCGTCCACCGGGGAGCTGTTTTTT.

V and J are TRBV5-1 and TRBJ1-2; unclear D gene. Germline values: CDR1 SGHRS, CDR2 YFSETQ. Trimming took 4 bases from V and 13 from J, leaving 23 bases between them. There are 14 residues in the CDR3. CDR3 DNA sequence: TGCGCCAGCAGCCTGGACGGGATCCCTGGAGCGGGCACCTTC. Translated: CASSLDGIPGAGTF.

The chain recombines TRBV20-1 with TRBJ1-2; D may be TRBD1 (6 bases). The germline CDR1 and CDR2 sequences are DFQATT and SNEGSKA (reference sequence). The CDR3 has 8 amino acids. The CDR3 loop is CSPGHLTF. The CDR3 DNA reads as TGCAGCCCGGGACACCTCACCTTC.

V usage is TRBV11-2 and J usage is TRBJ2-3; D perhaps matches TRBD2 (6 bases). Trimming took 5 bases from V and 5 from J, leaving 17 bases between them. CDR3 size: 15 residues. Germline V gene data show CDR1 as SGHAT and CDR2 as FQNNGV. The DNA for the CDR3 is TGTGCCAGCAGCCACGGGCCGCGGGGAGGAGATACGCAGTATTTT. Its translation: CASSHGPRGGDTQYF.

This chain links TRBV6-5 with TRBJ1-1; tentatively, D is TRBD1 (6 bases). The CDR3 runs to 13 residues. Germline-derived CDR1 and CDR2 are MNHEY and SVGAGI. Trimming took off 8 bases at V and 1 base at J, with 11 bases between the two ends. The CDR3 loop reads CASLDRSNTEAFF. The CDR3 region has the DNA TGTGCCAGCCTGGACAGATCGAACACTGAAGCTTTCTTT.

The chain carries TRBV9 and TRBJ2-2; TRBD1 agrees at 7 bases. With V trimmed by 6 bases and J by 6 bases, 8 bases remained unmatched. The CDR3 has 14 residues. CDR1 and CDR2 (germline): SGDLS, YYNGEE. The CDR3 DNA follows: TGTGCCAGCACCTCCCAGGGGGTCCCCGGGGAGCTGTTTTTT. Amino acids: CASTSQGVPGELFF.

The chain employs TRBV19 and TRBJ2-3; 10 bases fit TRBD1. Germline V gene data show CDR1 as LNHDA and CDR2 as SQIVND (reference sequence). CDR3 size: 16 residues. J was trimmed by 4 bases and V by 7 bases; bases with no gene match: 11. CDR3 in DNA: TGTGCCAGTACCTCACCTCCGGGACAGGGGCCAGATACGCAGTATTTT. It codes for CASTSPPGQGPDTQYF.

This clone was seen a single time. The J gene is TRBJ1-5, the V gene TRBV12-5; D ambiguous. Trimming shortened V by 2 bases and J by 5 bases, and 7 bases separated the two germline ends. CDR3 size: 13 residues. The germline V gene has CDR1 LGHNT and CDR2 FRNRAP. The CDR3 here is CASGLMQDQPQHF. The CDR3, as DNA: TGTGCTAGTGGTTTGATGCAGGATCAGCCCCAGCATTTT.

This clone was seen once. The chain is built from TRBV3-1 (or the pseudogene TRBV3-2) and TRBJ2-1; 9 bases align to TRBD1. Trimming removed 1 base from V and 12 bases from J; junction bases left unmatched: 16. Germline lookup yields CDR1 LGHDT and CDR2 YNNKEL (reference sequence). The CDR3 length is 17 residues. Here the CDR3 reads CASSQALPGQGPSGQFF. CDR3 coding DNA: TGTGCCAGCAGCCAAGCCTTACCGGGACAGGGTCCCAGTGGGCAGTTCTTC.

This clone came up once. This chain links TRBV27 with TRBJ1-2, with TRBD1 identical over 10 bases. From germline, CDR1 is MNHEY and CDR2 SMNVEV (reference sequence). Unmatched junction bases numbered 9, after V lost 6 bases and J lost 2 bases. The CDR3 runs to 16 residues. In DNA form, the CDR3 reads TGTGCCAGCAGCAAAAGACCGGGACAGGGGAACTATGGCTACACCTTC. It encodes CASSKRPGQGNYGYTF.

DNA of the CDR3: TGTGCCAGCAGACGGGACAGGGATCGGAATGAAAAACTGTTTTTT. It codes for CASRRDRDRNEKLFF. This chain links TRBV27 with TRBJ1-4, with 9 bases identical to TRBD1. CDR1 and CDR2 from the germline V gene are MNHEY and SMNVEV (reference sequence). This CDR3 is 15 amino acids long. Unmatched junction bases numbered 7, after V lost 6 bases and J lost 5 bases.

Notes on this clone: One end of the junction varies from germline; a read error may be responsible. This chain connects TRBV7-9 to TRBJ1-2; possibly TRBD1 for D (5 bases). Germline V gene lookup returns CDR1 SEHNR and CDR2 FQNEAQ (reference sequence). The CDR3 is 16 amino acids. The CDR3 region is CASSSSLQEINYGCTF. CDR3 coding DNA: TGTGCCAGCAGCTCCTCTTTACAGGAGATCAACTATGGCTGCACCTTC.

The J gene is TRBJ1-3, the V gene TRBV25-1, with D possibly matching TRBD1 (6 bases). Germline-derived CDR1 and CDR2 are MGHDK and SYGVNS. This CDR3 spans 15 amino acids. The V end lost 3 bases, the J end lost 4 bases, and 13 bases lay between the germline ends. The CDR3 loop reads CASSDQGRGGNTIYF. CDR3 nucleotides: TGTGCCAGCAGTGATCAGGGGAGAGGAGGAAACACCATATATTTT.

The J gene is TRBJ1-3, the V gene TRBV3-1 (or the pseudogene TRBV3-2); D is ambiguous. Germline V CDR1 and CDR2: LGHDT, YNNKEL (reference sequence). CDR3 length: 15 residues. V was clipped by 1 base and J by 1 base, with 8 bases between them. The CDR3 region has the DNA TGTGCCAGCAGCCAAGTAACCGGGTCTGGAAACACCATATATTTT. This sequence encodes CASSQVTGSGNTIYF.

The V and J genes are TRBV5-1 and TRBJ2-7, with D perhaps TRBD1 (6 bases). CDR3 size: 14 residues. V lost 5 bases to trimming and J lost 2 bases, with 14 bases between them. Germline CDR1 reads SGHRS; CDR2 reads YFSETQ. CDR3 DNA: TGCGCCAGCAGGTCGAATGGGGGCCCCTACGAGCAGTACTTC. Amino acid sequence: CASRSNGGPYEQYF.

CDR3 coding DNA: TGTGCCAGTTCCACGAGCGGGGGGGAAAACATTCAGTACTTC. Translating it yields CASSTSGGENIQYF. This rearrangement joins TRBV19 to TRBJ2-4; 10 nucleotides agree with TRBD2. V gave up 8 bases and J gave up 5 bases; unmatched junction bases: 6. In germline, CDR1 is LNHDA, CDR2 SQIVND (reference sequence). The CDR3 extends over 14 amino acids.

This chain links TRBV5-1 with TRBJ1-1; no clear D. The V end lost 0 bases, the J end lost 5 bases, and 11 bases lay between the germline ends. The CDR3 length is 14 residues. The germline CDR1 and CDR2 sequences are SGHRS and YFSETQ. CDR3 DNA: TGCGCCAGCAGCTTGGACTACATGGGTACTGAAGCTTTCTTT. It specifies CASSLDYMGTEAFF.

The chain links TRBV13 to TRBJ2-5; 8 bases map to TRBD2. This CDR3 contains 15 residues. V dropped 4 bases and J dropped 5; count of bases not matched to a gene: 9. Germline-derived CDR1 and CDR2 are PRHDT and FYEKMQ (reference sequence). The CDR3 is CASSYGGAVFETQYF. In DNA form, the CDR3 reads TGTGCCAGCAGCTACGGGGGGGCCGTTTTCGAGACCCAGTACTTC.

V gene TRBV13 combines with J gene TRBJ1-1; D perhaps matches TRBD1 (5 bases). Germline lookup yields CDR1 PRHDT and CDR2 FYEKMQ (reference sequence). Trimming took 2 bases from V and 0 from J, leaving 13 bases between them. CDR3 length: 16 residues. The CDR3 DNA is TGTGCCAGCAGCTTAAACAGGCCTCTTATGAACACTGAAGCTTTCTTT. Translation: CASSLNRPLMNTEAFF.

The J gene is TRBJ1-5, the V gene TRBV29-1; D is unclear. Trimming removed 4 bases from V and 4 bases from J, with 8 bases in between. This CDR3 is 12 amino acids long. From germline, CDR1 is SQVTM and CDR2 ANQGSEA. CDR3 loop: CSVGEGNQPQHF. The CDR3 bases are TGCAGCGTTGGTGAGGGAAATCAGCCCCAGCATTTT.